The subject of this entry is one TCR beta chain. Its antigen is unidentified. Profiled with immunoSEQ multiplex PCR; TCRdb holds only in-frame clones, not every one. The top ten clones hold almost 6% of a sample with under 10,000 clones, about two thirds of them seen once. This specimen comes from a study of high-grade serous ovarian cancer treatment subgroups. Overall study: Mean per sample: around 14,000 reads, more than 6,500 unique TCR beta rearrangements. Study-level points and caveats: Higher neoantigen levels went with greater TCR clonal relatedness. Repertoire similarity ranged roughly 0.11 to 0.8 between tumors of one patient. CDR1 and CDR2 were left unanalyzed; analyses focused on CDR3.

Germline V gene data show CDR1 as SGHRS and CDR2 as YFSETQ. Trimming shortened V by 1 base and J by 2 bases, and 13 bases separated the two germline ends. The CDR3 totals 15 residues. Tumor tissue was taken before any definitive surgery or chemotherapy was given. The J gene is TRBJ2-7, the V gene TRBV5-1; D assignment may be TRBD1 or TRBD2 (5 bases each). The sequencing input was tumor tissue. The sequence was obtained from a human donor with high-grade serous ovarian cancer. The CDR3 DNA is TGCGCCAGCAGCTTGCCCGGGACCGGAGCCTACGAGCAGTACTTC. The encoded protein is CASSLPGTGAYEQYF.